This T cell receptor beta chain was identified during a study of technical replicates of blood from a few donors. The CDR3 is made up of 14 amino acids. V dropped 0 bases and J dropped 10; count of bases not matched to a gene: 6. Germline loops: CDR1 SGHVS, CDR2 FQNEAQ. Here immunoSEQ multiplex PCR was the method, and the copy in TCRdb shows in-frame clones only, minus some. This sample has approximately 70,000 clones, with roughly nine tenths found just once. This receptor was obtained from a human donor in good health. Some clones in this sample may be carry-over from other donors' samples. The source material was PBMCs. This chain connects TRBV7-8 to TRBJ2-1; 7 bases fit TRBD1. The CDR3 here is CASSLAEQGREQFF. DNA for the CDR3: TGTGCCAGCAGCTTAGCCGAACAGGGGCGAGAGCAGTTCTTC.